Below are 19 T cell receptor beta chains sequenced from a single sample in a study of low-dose radiotherapy and immunotherapy resistance in tumors. PCR amplification of the TCRs was performed with Phusion for 20 PCR cycles, and it relied on a constant-region primer together with a V-primer adapter. Each CDR3 protein is one row after TCRdb ran MiXCR on the reads. The table includes some 52,000 distinct CDR3 sequences, around 34% detected once. Described time point: after trial treatment. As for treatment: LDRT plus nivolumab, ipilimumab, low-dose cyclophosphamide and aspirin (RACIN trial). Specimen: PBMCs, collected after low-dose radiotherapy plus immunotherapy. Receptor source: a male donor with rectosigmoid adenocarcinoma.

Ten or more counts support this clonotype. CDR3 nucleotides: TGCGCCAGCAGCCAAGGGGGGGGCCTAGGTAATGAGCAGTTCTTC. Its protein product is CASSQGGGLGNEQFF. J is TRBJ2-1 and V is TRBV4-3; a possible D gene is TRBD2 (7 bases). The germline CDR1 and CDR2 sequences are LGHNA and YSLEER. V dropped 1 base and J dropped 7 bases, with 14 bases sitting between them. The CDR3 is 15 residues long.

This clonotype was seen at least ten times. This sequence joins TRBV5-5 and TRBJ1-2, with 8 bases that match TRBD1. CDR1 and CDR2 (germline): SGHKS, YYEKEE (reference sequence). Germline trimming cut 2 bases from V and 3 bases from J; bases unmatched to any gene: 15. The CDR3 length is 18 residues. CDR3 sequence: CASSFGVFSGQGDYGYTF. The CDR3 DNA follows: TGTGCCAGCAGCTTCGGTGTTTTTTCCGGACAGGGTGACTATGGCTACACCTTC.

At least ten counts were recorded for this clonotype. The chain carries TRBV6-2 or TRBV6-3 and TRBJ2-7; 10 bases fit TRBD2. In germline, CDR1 is MNHEY, CDR2 SVGEGT. J lost 3 bases, V lost 5 bases, and 7 bases had no gene match. CDR3 size: 15 residues. The CDR3 DNA is TGTGCCAGCAGTCCCCGGACTAGCGGCTACTACGAGCAGTACTTC. Translation: CASSPRTSGYYEQYF.

This clonotype ranks as medium-sized. The V and J genes are TRBV11-2 and TRBJ2-7; the D gene is possibly TRBD2 (6 bases). Trimming took off 5 bases at V and 6 bases at J, with 14 bases between the two ends. Germline assignment: CDR1 SGHAT and CDR2 FQNNGV. The CDR3 spans 13 residues. The CDR3 spells CASSPHEAGEQYF. The CDR3, as DNA: TGTGCCAGCAGCCCCCATGAAGCGGGCGAGCAGTACTTC.

Many counts were recorded for this clonotype. This chain connects TRBV19 to TRBJ2-5; 7 bases agree with TRBD2. Losses at the gene ends were 5 bases for V and 5 bases for J; bases not matched to a gene: 5. The CDR3 totals 13 residues. CDR1 and CDR2 from the germline V gene are LNHDA and SQIVND (reference sequence). CDR3 protein: CASSLGLVETQYF. In nucleotides, the CDR3 is TGTGCCAGTAGTCTCGGACTAGTGGAGACCCAGTACTTC.

The sample holds a few counts of this clonotype. It differs at one base from a far larger clone, so likely a read error. The chain couples TRBV28 to TRBJ2-7; no clear D gene. CDR3 length equals 11 residues. The V end was cut by 6 bases, the J end by 0 bases, with 3 bases between. Germline V gene data show CDR1 as MDHEN and CDR2 as SYDVKM. The CDR3 DNA reads as TGTGCCAGCAGCTCCTCCTACGAGCAGTACTTC. It yields the protein CASSSSYEQYF.

Regarding this clonotype: Only one base separates this from a far larger clonotype, so it likely reflects a read error. The V and J genes are TRBV12-3 or TRBV12-4 and TRBJ2-7; TRBD2 aligns across 9 bases. There are 14 residues in the CDR3. The junction had 10 bases not matched to a gene; V was cut back by 6 bases and J by 7 bases. The CDR3 nucleotides are TGTGCCAGCAGACCGGCGGGGGGGCCCAATGAGCAGTACTTC. Translated: CASRPAGGPNEQYF.

This clonotype appeared a single time. CDR3 residues: CASSFRGVQYF. In DNA form, the CDR3 reads TGTGCCAGCAGCTTTCGGGGTGTCCAGTACTTC. This sequence joins TRBV7-9 and TRBJ2-5, with D maybe TRBD2 (5 bases). Germline V gene lookup returns CDR1 SEHNR and CDR2 FQNEAQ (reference sequence). This CDR3 contains 11 residues. Trimming pared 3 bases from V and 10 bases from J, leaving 9 bases between.

This clonotype is labeled medium-sized (0.01 to 0.1%). The chain uses TRBV28 and TRBJ2-7; possible D gene TRBD2, 5 bases. Trimming removed 8 bases at V and 7 bases at J, with 21 bases between. CDR3 length equals 14 residues. Germline V CDR1 and CDR2: MDHEN, SYDVKM. Written as DNA, the CDR3 is TGTGCCAGCCAAGCGGCAGCCGCCCGGGTAGAGCAGTACTTC. Residues: CASQAAAARVEQYF.

This clonotype was observed many times. The rearrangement links TRBV6-2 or TRBV6-3 to TRBJ2-2; D might be TRBD1 (5 bases). CDR3 length: 15 amino acids. Trimming pared 1 base from V and 2 bases from J, leaving 8 bases between. Per the germline V gene, CDR1 is MNHEY and CDR2 is SVGEGT. CDR3 DNA: TGTGCCAGCAGTTACTTCCAGGGAAACACCGGGGAGCTGTTTTTT. Its protein product is CASSYFQGNTGELFF.

V and J are TRBV4-3 and TRBJ1-5; tentative D call: TRBD1 (5 bases). Trimming stripped 4 bases from V and 0 bases from J, with 19 bases between. The CDR3 runs 18 residues. CDR1 is LGHNA and CDR2 is YSLEER in the germline V gene. CDR3 DNA: TGCGCCAGCAGCCCATCCTCAAACAGTGGGGCTAGCAATCAGCCCCAGCATTTT. Amino acid sequence: CASSPSSNSGASNQPQHF.

In its sample, this clonotype was seen many times. This sequence joins TRBV7-2 and TRBJ2-3, with D possibly TRBD2 on 6 matching bases. This CDR3 has 14 amino acids. Trimming removed 4 bases at V and 6 bases at J, with 14 bases between. Germline CDR1 and CDR2: SGHTA and FQGNSA. DNA for the CDR3: TGTGCCAGCAGCTACCGGGCGGGACTTGATACGCAGTATTTT. This translates into CASSYRAGLDTQYF.

At least ten counts were recorded for this clonotype. The chain combines TRBV19 with TRBJ2-2; a possible D gene is TRBD1 (5 bases). The CDR3 spans 12 residues. V lost 5 bases, J lost 7 bases, and 8 bases lay in between. CDR1 is LNHDA and CDR2 is SQIVND in the germline V gene (reference sequence). The CDR3 loop reads CASSLRDGELFF. The CDR3 DNA reads as TGTGCCAGTAGTCTCAGGGACGGGGAGCTGTTTTTT.

Comments on this clonotype: A much more abundant neighbour one base away suggests this may be a read error. The chain is built from TRBV20-1 and TRBJ2-2; 9 bases are shared with TRBD2. The germline V gene has CDR1 DFQATT and CDR2 SNEGSKA (reference sequence). The CDR3 has 15 amino acids. CDR3 amino acids: CNARETSGHTGELFF. For the CDR3, the DNA is TGCAATGCTAGGGAGACTAGCGGCCACACCGGGGAGCTGTTTTTC.

The J gene is TRBJ2-6, the V gene TRBV7-2; 13 positions agree with TRBD2. The CDR3 length is 18 residues. V shed 5 bases and J 3 bases; nucleotides not matched to a gene: 7. The germline V gene has CDR1 SGHTA and CDR2 FQGNSA. The CDR3 is CASSVTSGGAIGANVLTF. Written as DNA, the CDR3 is TGTGCCAGCAGCGTTACTAGCGGGGGGGCCATTGGGGCCAACGTCCTGACTTTC.

This chain connects TRBV5-1 to TRBJ1-1, with unresolved D. CDR3 length: 12 amino acids. With 4 bases removed from V and 7 bases from J, the gap between germline ends came to 11 bases. In germline, CDR1 is SGHRS, CDR2 YFSETQ. The CDR3, as DNA: TGCGCCAGCAGCCTAAGCCCGAATGAAGCTTTCTTT. This gives the protein CASSLSPNEAFF.

This clonotype was detected ten times or more. The J gene is TRBJ2-1, the V gene TRBV4-1; tentative D call: TRBD1 (6 bases). Trimming removed 0 bases from V and 8 bases from J, with 14 bases in between. Germline V lookup: CDR1 MGHRA, CDR2 YSYEKL. This CDR3 has 15 amino acids. CDR3 DNA sequence: TGCGCCAGCAGCCAAGAAGGTCGAGCAGGGGATGAGCAGTTCTTC. Translating gives CASSQEGRAGDEQFF.

This clonotype was detected only once. The J gene is TRBJ1-6, the V gene TRBV3-1, with a possible D match to TRBD1 (6 bases). Germline loops: CDR1 LGHDT, CDR2 YNNKEL (reference sequence). V was cut by 1 base and J by 6 bases, with 10 bases left in between. This CDR3 is built from 15 residues. This chain's CDR3 is CASSQVGAGNSPLHF. CDR3 sequence (DNA): TGTGCCAGCAGCCAAGTGGGGGCCGGTAATTCACCCCTCCACTTT.

This clonotype was found once. The rearrangement uses TRBV29-1 and TRBJ2-7; D might be TRBD1 or TRBD2, each matching 7 bases. Germline V lookup: CDR1 SQVTM, CDR2 ANQGSEA. The CDR3 runs to 15 residues. The ends were cut back, 0 bases at V and 4 bases at J, with 16 bases in the middle. The CDR3 sequence: CSVEDWEGANYEQYF. For the CDR3, the DNA is TGCAGCGTTGAAGATTGGGAGGGGGCGAATTACGAGCAGTACTTC.